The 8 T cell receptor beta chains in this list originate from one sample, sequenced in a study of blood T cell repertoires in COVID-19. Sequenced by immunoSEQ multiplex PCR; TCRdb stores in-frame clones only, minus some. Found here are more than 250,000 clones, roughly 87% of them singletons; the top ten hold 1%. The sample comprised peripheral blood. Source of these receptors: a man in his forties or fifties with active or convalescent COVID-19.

The CDR3 is CASSGSDRGKTEAFF. The CDR3 bases are TGTGCCAGCAGCGGATCGGACAGGGGGAAAACTGAAGCTTTCTTT. This chain uses TRBV21-1 with TRBJ1-1; the table calls TRBD1, which could not be checked here. TRBV21-1 is deemed a pseudogene. This CDR3 has 15 amino acids.

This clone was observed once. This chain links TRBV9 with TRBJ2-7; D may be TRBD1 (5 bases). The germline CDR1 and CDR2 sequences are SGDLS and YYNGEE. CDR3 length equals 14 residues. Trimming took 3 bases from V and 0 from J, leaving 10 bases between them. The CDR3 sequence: CASSADSSSYEQYF. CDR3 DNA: TGTGCCAGCAGCGCCGACAGTAGCTCCTACGAGCAGTACTTC.

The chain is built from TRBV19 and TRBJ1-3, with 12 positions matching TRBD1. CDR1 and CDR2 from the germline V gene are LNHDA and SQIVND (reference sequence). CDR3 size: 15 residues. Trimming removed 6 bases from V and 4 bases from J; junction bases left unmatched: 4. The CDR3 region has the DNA TGTGCCAGTAGCCGGGACAGGGGGCCCGGAAACACCATATATTTT. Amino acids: CASSRDRGPGNTIYF. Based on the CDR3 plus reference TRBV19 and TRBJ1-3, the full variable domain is DGGITQSPKYLFRKEGQNVTLSCEQNLNHDAMYWYRQDPGQGLRLIYYSQIVNDFQKGDIAEGYSVSREKKESFPLTVTSAQKNPTAFYLCASSRDRGPGNTIYFGEGSWLTVV.

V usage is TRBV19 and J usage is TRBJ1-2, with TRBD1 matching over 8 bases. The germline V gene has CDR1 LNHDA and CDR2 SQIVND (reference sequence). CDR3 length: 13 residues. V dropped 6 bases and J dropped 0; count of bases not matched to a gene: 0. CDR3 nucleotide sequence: TGTGCCAGTAGGGGACAGGCTAACTATGGCTACACCTTC. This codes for CASRGQANYGYTF.

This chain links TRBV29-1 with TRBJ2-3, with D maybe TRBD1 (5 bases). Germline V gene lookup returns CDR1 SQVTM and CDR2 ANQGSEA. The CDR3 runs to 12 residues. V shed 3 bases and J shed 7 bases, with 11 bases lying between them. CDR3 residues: CSVDRDSYTQYF. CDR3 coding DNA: TGCAGCGTTGACCGAGACAGCTATACGCAGTATTTT.

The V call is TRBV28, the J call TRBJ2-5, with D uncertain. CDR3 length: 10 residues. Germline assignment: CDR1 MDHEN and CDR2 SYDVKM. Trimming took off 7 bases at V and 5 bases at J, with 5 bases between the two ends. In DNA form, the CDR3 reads TGTGCCAGCAAAGCGGAGACCCAGTACTTC. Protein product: CASKAETQYF.

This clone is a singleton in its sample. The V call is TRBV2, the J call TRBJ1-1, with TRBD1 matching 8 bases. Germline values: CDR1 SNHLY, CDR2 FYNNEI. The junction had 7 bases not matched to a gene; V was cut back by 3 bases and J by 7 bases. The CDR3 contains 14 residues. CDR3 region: CASSDPPGGVEAFF. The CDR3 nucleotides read TGTGCCAGCAGTGACCCCCCAGGGGGCGTTGAAGCTTTCTTT.

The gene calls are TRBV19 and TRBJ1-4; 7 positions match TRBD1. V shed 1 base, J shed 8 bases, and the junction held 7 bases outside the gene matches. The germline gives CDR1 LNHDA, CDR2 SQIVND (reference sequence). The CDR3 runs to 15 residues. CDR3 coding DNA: TGTGCCAGTAGTATAGGGGCACAGGGGACGGAAAAACTGTTTTTT. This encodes CASSIGAQGTEKLFF.